This TCR beta chain originates from a study of blood T cell repertoires in COVID-19. On the study more broadly: T cells, B-cell-depleted T cells, or PBMCs provided the cDNA or gDNA that served as material.

Germline values: CDR1 WNHNN, CDR2 SYGVQD (reference sequence). The CDR3 spans 14 residues. Losses at the gene ends were 6 bases for V and 7 bases for J; bases not matched to a gene: 11. Methods used by the authors: Cell counts per sample came from amplifying reference gene primers. Method: immunoSEQ multiplex PCR; TCRdb's copy keeps in-frame clones and lacks some. Clone size and V and J calls were adopted from that table, with D and trimming inferred from the DNA. The sample includes some 340,000 clones, 85% of them seen just once. Material for sequencing was peripheral blood. The TCR originated in a young woman with acute or convalescent COVID-19. The rearrangement uses TRBV10-1 and TRBJ1-2, with 7 bases that match TRBD1. CDR3 loop: CASSPTGSGVGYTF. The CDR3 bases are TGCGCCAGCAGCCCGACAGGGTCTGGGGTTGGCTACACCTTC.